These 19 T cell receptor beta chains share one sample of origin, sequenced in a study of spatial heterogeneity in lung cancer. Time point given: blood at routine non-recurrence follow-up after resection. Without sorting, whole RNA was sequenced from tumor, nontumor lung or frozen PBMC. One entry per CDR3 protein results from TCRdb running MiXCR on the 5' RACE reads. The data hold about 120,000 distinct CDR3 sequences, with less than 15% observed a single time. The sequencing used PBMCs, collected at follow-up. The receptors shown here come from a male donor with early-stage non-small cell lung cancer.

This clonotype was seen repeatedly, ten times or more. This chain uses TRBV6-1 with TRBJ1-1, with TRBD1 matching 7 bases. The trim removed 8 bases at V and 1 base at J, leaving 4 bases unmatched. In germline, CDR1 is MNHNS, CDR2 SASEGT. The CDR3 spans 13 residues. The CDR3 region is CASGYRGNTEAFF. CDR3 nucleotides: TGTGCCAGCGGGTACAGGGGGAACACTGAAGCTTTCTTT.

This clonotype has at least ten counts. The gene calls are TRBV29-1 and TRBJ2-7, with TRBD1 matching 8 bases. CDR1 is SQVTM and CDR2 is ANQGSEA in the germline V gene. The CDR3 contains 14 residues. V was clipped by 4 bases and J by 6 bases; unmatched bases: 11. The CDR3 DNA reads as TGCAGCGTTGGTTTGCGACAGGGGTATAGCGAGCAGTACTTC. Amino acid sequence: CSVGLRQGYSEQYF.

Only one count was recorded for this clonotype. The V gene is TRBV20-1, the J gene TRBJ1-5; 9 bases are shared with TRBD1. The CDR3 consists of 15 residues. The J segment lost 2 bases and the V segment lost 4 bases, leaving 6 bases of the junction unmatched. Germline lookup yields CDR1 DFQATT and CDR2 SNEGSKA (reference sequence). The CDR3 bases are TGCAGTGCTACCCTGGGACAGGGCCGCAATCAGCCCCAGCATTTT. This codes for CSATLGQGRNQPQHF.

The chain joins TRBV7-2 to TRBJ1-2; D perhaps matches TRBD1 (5 bases). Germline V gene sequence: CDR1 SGHTA, CDR2 FQGNSA. Trimming took 5 bases from V and 3 from J, leaving 16 bases between them. The CDR3 has 15 amino acids. The CDR3 DNA follows: TGTGCCAGCAGCCGAAGCCTGACAGAATACTATGGCTACACCTTC. Protein product: CASSRSLTEYYGYTF.

The J gene is TRBJ2-1, the V gene TRBV29-1; D ambiguous. Trimming took off 0 bases at V and 0 bases at J, with 9 bases between the two ends. The CDR3 is made up of 15 amino acids. Per the germline V gene, CDR1 is SQVTM and CDR2 is ANQGSEA. CDR3 sequence: CSVEDRMSSYNEQFF. The CDR3 region has the DNA TGCAGCGTTGAAGATCGAATGAGCTCCTACAATGAGCAGTTCTTC.

This clonotype has only one observation. The junction departs from the called germline gene at one end, perhaps through a read error. This chain joins TRBV10-3 and TRBJ1-6; no clear D gene. The CDR3 has 13 residues. Germline lookup yields CDR1 ENHRY and CDR2 SYGVKD. The chain's CDR3 is CAVSEQWNSPLHF. The CDR3 DNA reads as TGTGCCGTCAGTGAACAGTGGAATTCACCCCTCCACTTT.

The V gene is TRBV11-2, the J gene TRBJ2-5; 10 nucleotides agree with TRBD2. Per the germline V gene, CDR1 is SGHAT and CDR2 is FQNNGV. The trim removed 4 bases at V and 3 bases at J, leaving 2 bases unmatched. The CDR3 spans 14 residues. The CDR3 here is CASSYGLAEETQYF. The CDR3 nucleotides are TGTGCCAGCAGCTACGGACTAGCGGAAGAGACCCAGTACTTC.

This clonotype was found a few times. The chain uses TRBV20-1 and TRBJ1-2; tentatively, D is TRBD1 (5 bases). The germline V gene encodes CDR1 DFQATT and CDR2 SNEGSKA (reference sequence). The V end lost 0 bases, the J end lost 0 bases, and 8 bases lay between the germline ends. CDR3 size: 14 residues. CDR3 bases: TGCAGTGCTAGAGACAGGGTCGCTAACTATGGCTACACCTTC. This codes for CSARDRVANYGYTF.

The chain links TRBV7-3 to TRBJ2-1, with D perhaps matching TRBD1 or TRBD2 (6 bases each). The CDR3 covers 15 residues. CDR1 and CDR2 from the germline V gene are SGHTA and FQGTGA. Deletions cut 3 bases from V and 7 bases from J, with 16 bases between. The CDR3 protein is CASSFRGTSTNEQFF. In nucleotides, the CDR3 is TGTGCCAGCAGCTTTCGGGGGACATCAACTAATGAGCAGTTCTTC.

This clonotype was counted ten times or more. CDR3: CASSLVGGPYNEQFF. The CDR3 region has the DNA TGTGCCAGCAGTTTAGTCGGGGGGCCTTACAATGAGCAGTTCTTC. This sequence joins TRBV28 and TRBJ2-1; tentative D call: TRBD2 (7 bases). Germline assignment: CDR1 MDHEN and CDR2 SYDVKM. This CDR3 spans 15 amino acids. V gave up 2 bases and J gave up 4 bases, with 12 bases separating them. Full variable domain (missing parts from reference TRBV28 and TRBJ2-1): DVKVTQSSRYLVKRTGEKVFLECVQDMDHENMFWYRQDPGLGLRLIYFSYDVKMKEKGDIPEGYSVSREKKERFSLILESASTNQTSMYLCASSLVGGPYNEQFFGPGTRLTVL.

The chain combines TRBV5-1 with TRBJ2-7; D not certain. Germline loops: CDR1 SGHRS, CDR2 YFSETQ. The germline V and J ends were trimmed by 4 bases and 2 bases, with 10 bases remaining between them. CDR3 length: 13 amino acids. DNA of the CDR3: TGCGCCAGCAGCGTGAACCCTACCTACGAGCAGTACTTC. The encoded protein is CASSVNPTYEQYF.

The CDR3 bases are TGTGCCAGCAGTCAGGGTTTAGGCTACACCTTC. Amino acid sequence: CASSQGLGYTF. The chain couples TRBV6-5 to TRBJ1-2; a weak D match, TRBD1 (5 bases). This CDR3 spans 11 amino acids. V lost 5 bases and J lost 8, with 9 bases in between. Per germline, CDR1 MNHEY and CDR2 SVGAGI.

Ten or more counts support this clonotype. The gene calls are TRBV24-1 and TRBJ2-3; weak D call: TRBD1 (6 bases). The V gene's germline CDR1 is KGHDR and CDR2 SFDVKD. Trimming took 6 bases from V and 10 from J, leaving 22 bases between them. The CDR3 loop spans 15 amino acids. For the CDR3, the DNA is TGTGCCACCAGTTGGGGGACACCAGCCACAGGACCGCAGTATTTT. Its protein is CATSWGTPATGPQYF.

This clonotype was detected only a few times. CDR3 bases: TGTGCCAGCAGCCCCGGACAGGGCCTCTACGAGCAGTACTTC. Its translation: CASSPGQGLYEQYF. This rearrangement joins TRBV7-6 to TRBJ2-7; 8 bases fit TRBD1. This CDR3 is built from 14 residues. Losses at the gene ends were 5 bases for V and 3 bases for J; bases not matched to a gene: 6. Germline-derived CDR1 and CDR2 are SGHVS and FNYEAQ.

This clonotype was picked up many times. V usage is TRBV4-1 and J usage is TRBJ2-1, with D possibly being TRBD1 (6 bases). CDR3 size: 16 residues. Trimming took off 0 bases at V and 0 bases at J, with 9 bases between the two ends. Germline-derived CDR1 and CDR2 are MGHRA and YSYEKL. The CDR3 DNA sequence: TGCGCCAGCAGCCAAGAAGGCAGGGGCTCCTACAATGAGCAGTTCTTC. It translates to CASSQEGRGSYNEQFF.

This clonotype was recorded a few times. The CDR3 loop is CAISGNGTGSPLHF. The CDR3 nucleotides are TGTGCCATCAGTGGAAACGGAACGGGTTCACCCCTCCACTTT. The rearrangement uses TRBV10-3 and TRBJ1-6, with D unresolved. This CDR3 has 14 residues. CDR1 is ENHRY and CDR2 is SYGVKD in the germline V gene. Trimming left V 4 bases short and J 9 bases short, with 13 bases between.

The chain recombines TRBV2 with TRBJ1-2; D remains ambiguous. V lost 5 bases, J lost 3 bases, and 7 bases lay in between. The CDR3 has 12 amino acids. From germline, CDR1 is SNHLY and CDR2 FYNNEI. The CDR3 sequence is CASSNSHYGYTF. The CDR3 nucleotides read TGTGCCAGCAGTAACAGCCACTATGGCTACACCTTC.

The chain employs TRBV7-9 and TRBJ2-5; D not certain. CDR1 is SEHNR and CDR2 is FQNEAQ in the germline V gene (reference sequence). There are 12 residues in the CDR3. The V end was cut by 5 bases, the J end by 8 bases, with 12 bases between. CDR3 sequence reads: CASSIPRQTQYF. In DNA, the CDR3 is TGTGCCAGCAGCATACCCCGACAAACCCAGTACTTC.

The sample holds many counts of this clonotype. V usage is TRBV29-1 and J usage is TRBJ1-2; 12 positions match TRBD1. Germline loops: CDR1 SQVTM, CDR2 ANQGSEA. V gave up 3 bases and J gave up 6 bases; unmatched junction bases: 2. CDR3 length: 13 residues. The CDR3, as DNA: TGCAGCGTTGACGGGACAGGGGGCCATGGCTACACCTTC. As protein: CSVDGTGGHGYTF.